The 9 T cell receptor beta chains listed next were all sequenced from one sample in a study of cytomegalovirus exposure and HLA in healthy donors. Only in-frame clones appear in the TCRdb table, and some are missing; sequencing was by immunoSEQ multiplex PCR. This sample has 100,000 to 150,000 clones; roughly 95% occur once, and the top ten carry about 1.8%. What was sequenced was PBMCs. These TCRs come from a man aged 18 to 30 in good health and CMV-seronegative.

The CDR3: CASSLEVAGGYNEQFF. CDR3 bases: TGTGCCAGCAGCTTAGAGGTGGCGGGAGGGTACAATGAGCAGTTCTTC. The chain carries TRBV7-2 and TRBJ2-1; TRBD2 agrees at 9 bases. CDR1 SGHTA and CDR2 FQGNSA come from the germline V gene. This CDR3 region has 16 residues. V was pared by 1 base and J by 4 bases, with 5 bases of the junction left unmatched. Filled out from reference TRBV7-2 and TRBJ2-1, the complete variable domain reads GAGVSQSPSNKVTEKGKDVELRCDPISGHTALYWYRQSLGQGLEFLIYFQGNSAPDKSGLPSDRFSAERTGGSVSTLTIQRTQQEDSAVYLCASSLEVAGGYNEQFFGPGTRLTVL.

V gene TRBV19 combines with J gene TRBJ2-7; 12 bases line up with TRBD1. V lost 5 bases, J lost 3 bases, and 5 bases stayed unmatched. This CDR3 contains 15 residues. Germline loops: CDR1 LNHDA, CDR2 SQIVND (reference sequence). As DNA, the CDR3 is TGTGCCAGTAGTTTCGGGACAGGGGGCCTCTACGAGCAGTACTTC. Protein: CASSFGTGGLYEQYF. The full variable domain, completed using reference TRBV19 and TRBJ2-7, is DGGITQSPKYLFRKEGQNVTLSCEQNLNHDAMYWYRQDPGQGLRLIYYSQIVNDFQKGDIAEGYSVSREKKESFPLTVTSAQKNPTAFYLCASSFGTGGLYEQYFGPGTRLTVT.

J is TRBJ2-7 and V is TRBV6-5; 7 positions match TRBD1. After removal of 4 bases from V and 6 bases from J, the junction contained 6 bases not matched to a gene. Germline V gene data show CDR1 as MNHEY and CDR2 as SVGAGI. The CDR3 consists of 13 residues. The CDR3 is CASSSQGLGEQYF. The CDR3 DNA reads TGTGCCAGCAGTTCACAGGGGCTAGGCGAGCAGTACTTC.

V is TRBV19 and J is TRBJ1-1; D remains unclear. Between the trimmed V and J ends, which lost 6 bases and 4 bases, there was a span of 9 bases. The CDR3 length is 12 residues. Germline values: CDR1 LNHDA, CDR2 SQIVND (reference sequence). DNA for the CDR3: TGTGCCAGTAGCTTCCCCGGCACTGAAGCTTTCTTT. Protein: CASSFPGTEAFF. Together with reference TRBV19 and TRBJ1-1, the CDR3 gives the full variable domain: DGGITQSPKYLFRKEGQNVTLSCEQNLNHDAMYWYRQDPGQGLRLIYYSQIVNDFQKGDIAEGYSVSREKKESFPLTVTSAQKNPTAFYLCASSFPGTEAFFGQGTRLTVV.

This rearrangement joins TRBV2 to TRBJ2-3; 10 positions agree with TRBD2. V lost 8 bases and J lost 2; bases outside the gene matches: 13. CDR1 is SNHLY and CDR2 is FYNNEI in the germline V gene. The CDR3 totals 17 residues. CDR3 sequence (DNA): TGTGCCAGCCTCTTTCTGACAGCGGGAGGGTTCACAGATACGCAGTATTTT. This translates into CASLFLTAGGFTDTQYF.

V usage is TRBV9 and J usage is TRBJ1-2; possibly TRBD1 for D (5 bases). With 0 bases removed from V and 4 bases from J, the gap between germline ends came to 10 bases. Germline loops: CDR1 SGDLS, CDR2 YYNGEE. The CDR3 totals 14 residues. The CDR3 loop is CASSVGGRSYGYTF. CDR3 sequence (DNA): TGTGCCAGCAGCGTAGGGGGCAGGTCCTATGGCTACACCTTC.

CDR3 region: CASSVGTSKRETQYF. Here the CDR3 DNA reads TGTGCCAGCAGCGTAGGGACTAGCAAACGCGAGACCCAGTACTTC. The genes are TRBV9 and TRBJ2-5, with TRBD2 matching 8 bases. CDR1 and CDR2 (germline): SGDLS, YYNGEE. V gave up 0 bases and J gave up 5 bases; unmatched junction bases: 6. The CDR3 runs 15 residues.

The chain combines TRBV28 with TRBJ1-2; TRBD1 aligns across 7 bases. Per germline, CDR1 MDHEN and CDR2 SYDVKM. V dropped 10 bases and J dropped 0; count of bases not matched to a gene: 14. The CDR3 spans 16 residues. CDR3 DNA sequence: TGTGCCACCCGAAACGTGAAGGGGGCGGCTAACTATGGCTACACCTTC. This encodes CATRNVKGAANYGYTF.

The V call is TRBV5-1, the J call TRBJ2-6; weak D call: TRBD1 (6 bases). The germline CDR1 and CDR2 sequences are SGHRS and YFSETQ. V lost 3 bases and J 4 bases, leaving 20 bases between the germline ends. The CDR3 is made up of 18 amino acids. CDR3 protein: CASSSTGTPRAGANVLTF. CDR3 nucleotides: TGCGCCAGCAGCTCTACCGGGACACCTCGGGCGGGGGCCAACGTCCTGACTTTC.